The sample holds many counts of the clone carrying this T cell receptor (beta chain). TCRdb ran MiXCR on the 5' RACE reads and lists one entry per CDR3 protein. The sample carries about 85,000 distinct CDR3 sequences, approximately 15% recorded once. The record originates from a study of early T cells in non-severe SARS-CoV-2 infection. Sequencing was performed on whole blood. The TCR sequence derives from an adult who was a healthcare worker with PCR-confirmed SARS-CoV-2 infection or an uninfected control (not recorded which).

The CDR3 region has the DNA TGTGCCAGCAGCCCCGCCGCGAACACCGGGGAGCTGTTTTTT. Translated: CASSPAANTGELFF. The chain uses TRBV7-9 and TRBJ2-2; D is unresolved. CDR1 and CDR2 from the germline V gene are SEHNR and FQNEAQ (reference sequence). V lost 5 bases and J 0 bases, leaving 7 bases between the germline ends. This CDR3 spans 14 amino acids.